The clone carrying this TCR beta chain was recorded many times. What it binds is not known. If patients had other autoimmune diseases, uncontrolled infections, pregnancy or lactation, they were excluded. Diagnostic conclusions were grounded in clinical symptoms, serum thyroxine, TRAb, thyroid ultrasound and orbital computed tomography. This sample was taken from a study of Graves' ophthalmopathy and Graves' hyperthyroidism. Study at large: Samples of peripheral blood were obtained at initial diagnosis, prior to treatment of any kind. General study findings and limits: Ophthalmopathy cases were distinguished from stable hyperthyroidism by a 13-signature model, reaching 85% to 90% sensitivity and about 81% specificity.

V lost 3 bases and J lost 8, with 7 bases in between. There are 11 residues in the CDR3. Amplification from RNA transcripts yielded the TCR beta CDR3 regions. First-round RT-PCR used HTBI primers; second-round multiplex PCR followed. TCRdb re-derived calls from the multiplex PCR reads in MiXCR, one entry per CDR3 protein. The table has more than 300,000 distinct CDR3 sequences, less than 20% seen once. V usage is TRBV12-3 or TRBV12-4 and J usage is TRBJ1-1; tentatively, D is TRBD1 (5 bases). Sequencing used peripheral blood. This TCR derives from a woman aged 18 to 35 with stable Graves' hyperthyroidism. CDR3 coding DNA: TGTGCCAGCAGTTTCGGGGGAGAAGCTTTCTTT. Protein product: CASSFGGEAFF.